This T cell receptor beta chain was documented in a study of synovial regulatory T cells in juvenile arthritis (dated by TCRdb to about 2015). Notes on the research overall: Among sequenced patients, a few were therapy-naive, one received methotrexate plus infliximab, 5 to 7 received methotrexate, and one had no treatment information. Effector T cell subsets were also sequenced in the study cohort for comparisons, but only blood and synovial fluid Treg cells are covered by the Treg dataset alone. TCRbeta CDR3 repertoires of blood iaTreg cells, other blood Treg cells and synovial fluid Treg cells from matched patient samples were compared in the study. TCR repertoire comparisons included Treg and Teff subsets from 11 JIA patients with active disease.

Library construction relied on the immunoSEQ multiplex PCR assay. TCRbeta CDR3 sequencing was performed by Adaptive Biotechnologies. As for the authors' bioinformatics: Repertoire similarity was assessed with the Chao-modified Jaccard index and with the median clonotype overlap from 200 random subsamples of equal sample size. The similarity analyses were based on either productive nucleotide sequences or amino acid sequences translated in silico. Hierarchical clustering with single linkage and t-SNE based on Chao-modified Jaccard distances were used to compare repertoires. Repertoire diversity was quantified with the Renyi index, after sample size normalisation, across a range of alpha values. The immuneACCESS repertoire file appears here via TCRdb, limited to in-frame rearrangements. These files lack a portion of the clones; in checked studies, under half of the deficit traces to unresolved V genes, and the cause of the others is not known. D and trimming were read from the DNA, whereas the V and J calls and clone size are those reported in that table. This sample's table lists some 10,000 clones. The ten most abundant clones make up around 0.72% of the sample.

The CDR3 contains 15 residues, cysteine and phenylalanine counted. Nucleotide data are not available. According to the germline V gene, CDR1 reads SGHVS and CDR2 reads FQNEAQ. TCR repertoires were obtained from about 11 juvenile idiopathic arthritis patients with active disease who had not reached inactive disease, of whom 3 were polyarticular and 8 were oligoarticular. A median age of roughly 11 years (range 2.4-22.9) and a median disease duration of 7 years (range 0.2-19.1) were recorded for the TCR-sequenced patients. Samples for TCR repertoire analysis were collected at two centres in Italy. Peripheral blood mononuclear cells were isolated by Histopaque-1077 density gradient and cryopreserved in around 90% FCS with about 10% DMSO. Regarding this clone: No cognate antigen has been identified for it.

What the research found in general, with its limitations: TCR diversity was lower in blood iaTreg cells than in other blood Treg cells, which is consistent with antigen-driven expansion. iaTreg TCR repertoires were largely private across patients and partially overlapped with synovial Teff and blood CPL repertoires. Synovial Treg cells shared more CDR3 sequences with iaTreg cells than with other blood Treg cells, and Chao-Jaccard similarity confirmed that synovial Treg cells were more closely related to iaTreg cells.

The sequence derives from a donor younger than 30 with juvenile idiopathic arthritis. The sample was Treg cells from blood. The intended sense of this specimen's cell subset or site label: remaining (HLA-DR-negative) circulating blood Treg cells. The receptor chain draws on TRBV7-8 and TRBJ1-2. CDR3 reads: CASSLHRVNGYGYTF.